The 18 T cell receptor beta chains below all came from one sample that was sequenced in a study of cytomegalovirus exposure and HLA in healthy donors. The PCR made use of 60 Vbeta and 13 Jbeta primers. Sequencing was performed with immunoSEQ multiplex PCR; in TCRdb, only in-frame clones are kept and a portion is missing. Counted here are some 200,000 clones, approximately 85% occurring once; the ten biggest clones make up 5.5% to 7%. Sequencing was carried out using PBMCs. The receptors come from a woman between 50 and 59 years old in good health and CMV-seropositive.

The chain combines TRBV7-2 with TRBJ1-2, with a tentative D call TRBD1 (6 bases). There are 13 residues in the CDR3. Trimming took off 5 bases at V and 7 bases at J, with 14 bases between the two ends. Germline assignment: CDR1 SGHTA and CDR2 FQGNSA. CDR3: CASSPPGEVGYTF. CDR3 DNA: TGTGCCAGCAGCCCCCCAGGGGAAGTTGGCTACACCTTC. Combining the CDR3 with reference TRBV7-2 and TRBJ1-2 gives the whole variable domain GAGVSQSPSNKVTEKGKDVELRCDPISGHTALYWYRQSLGQGLEFLIYFQGNSAPDKSGLPSDRFSAERTGGSVSTLTIQRTQQEDSAVYLCASSPPGEVGYTFGSGTRLTVV.

This clone has a single count. The chain links TRBV29-1 to TRBJ2-5; D ambiguous. The V end lost 7 bases, the J end lost 3 bases, and 12 bases lay between the germline ends. The germline V gene encodes CDR1 SQVTM and CDR2 ANQGSEA. The CDR3 totals 12 residues. The CDR3 sequence is CSATDDKETQYF. The CDR3 nucleotides read TGCAGCGCTACCGACGACAAAGAGACCCAGTACTTC.

The chain joins TRBV18 to TRBJ1-2; D gene unclear. V lost 5 bases and J 0 bases, leaving 10 bases between the germline ends. This CDR3 is built from 14 residues. The germline CDR1 and CDR2 sequences are KGHSH and LQKENI. The chain's CDR3 is CASSSGSANYGYTF. DNA for the CDR3: TGTGCCAGCTCATCGGGGAGTGCTAACTATGGCTACACCTTC.

The chain couples TRBV10-3 to TRBJ1-6; the D gene is possibly TRBD1 (6 bases). Germline CDR1 and CDR2: ENHRY and SYGVKD. V gave up 5 bases and J gave up 7 bases, with 15 bases separating them. The length of the CDR3 is 15 residues. In DNA form, the CDR3 reads TGTGCCATCAGTCCCGGGGCAGGGGCAAATTCACCCCTCCACTTT. This encodes CAISPGAGANSPLHF.

This sequence joins TRBV4-3 and TRBJ2-1; no firm D call. The V gene lost 4 bases and the J gene lost 6 bases, with 16 bases spanning the gap. Germline lookup yields CDR1 LGHNA and CDR2 YSLEER. There are 15 residues in the CDR3. CDR3 nucleotides: TGCGCCAGCAGCCTCTCCAAGCAACGGGTCAATGAGCAGTTCTTC. It translates to CASSLSKQRVNEQFF.

This clone appeared once. The chain links TRBV6-5 to TRBJ1-5; 8 bases match TRBD1. V trimming: 5 bases; J trimming: 2 bases; junction bases outside the gene matches: 5. CDR1 and CDR2 (germline): MNHEY, SVGAGI. The CDR3 is 15 residues long. The CDR3 DNA is TGTGCCAGCAGTCCGGCGACAGGGGGCAATCAGCCCCAGCATTTT. Encoded protein: CASSPATGGNQPQHF.

The chain uses TRBV29-1 and TRBJ2-7; 8 bases align to TRBD1. Losses at the gene ends were 7 bases for V and 5 bases for J; bases not matched to a gene: 7. Germline lookup yields CDR1 SQVTM and CDR2 ANQGSEA. This CDR3 is built from 12 residues. The CDR3 loop is CSAGQGSDEQYF. For the CDR3, the DNA is TGCAGCGCTGGACAGGGTAGCGACGAGCAGTACTTC.

The CDR3 nucleotides read TGTGCCAGCAGCCCGGGACAGGGGGCTGGTGAAGCTTTCTTT. Protein product: CASSPGQGAGEAFF. This chain joins TRBV7-2 and TRBJ1-1, with 12 bases fitting TRBD1. The CDR3 extends over 14 amino acids. The V and J ends lost 5 bases and 7 bases, in that order; junction bases with no gene match: 5. Per the germline V gene, CDR1 is SGHTA and CDR2 is FQGNSA.

The chain's CDR3 is CASSQEASQPQHF. DNA of the CDR3: TGCGCCAGCAGCCAAGAGGCTAGCCAGCCCCAGCATTTT. The rearrangement joins TRBV4-1 to TRBJ1-5; D is unclear. V lost 0 bases to trimming and J lost 7 bases, with 7 bases between them. Germline assignment: CDR1 MGHRA and CDR2 YSYEKL. The CDR3 has 13 residues.

The V gene is TRBV28, the J gene TRBJ1-2, with 9 bases aligning to TRBD1. V dropped 2 bases and J dropped 3; count of bases not matched to a gene: 4. CDR3 length: 15 residues. CDR1 is MDHEN, CDR2 SYDVKM, per germline. For the CDR3, the DNA is TGTGCCAGCAGTTTACCGGACAGGGGATACTATGGCTACACCTTC. As protein: CASSLPDRGYYGYTF.

In nucleotides, the CDR3 is TGCGCCAGCGGACAGACAGGGGGCGCGAGGGGCTACACCTTC. Translating gives CASGQTGGARGYTF. The rearrangement uses TRBV5-1 and TRBJ1-2, with 10 bases identical to TRBD1. Looked up from germline, CDR1 is SGHRS and CDR2 is YFSETQ. The V segment lost 7 bases and the J segment 8 bases; nucleotides outside the gene matches: 11. CDR3 length: 14 amino acids.

This chain's CDR3 is CASSLSESNEKLFF. Written as DNA, the CDR3 is TGTGCCAGCAGCTTGTCGGAGAGTAATGAAAAACTGTTTTTT. This chain uses TRBV11-2 with TRBJ1-4; no clear D. This CDR3 is 14 amino acids long. Per the germline V gene, CDR1 is SGHAT and CDR2 is FQNNGV. The V and J ends lost 3 bases and 4 bases respectively, with 9 bases between them. Combining the CDR3 with reference TRBV11-2 and TRBJ1-4 gives the whole variable domain EAGVAQSPRYKIIEKRQSVAFWCNPISGHATLYWYQQILGQGPKLLIQFQNNGVVDDSQLPKDRFSAERLKGVDSTLKIQPAKLEDSAVYLCASSLSESNEKLFFGSGTQLSVL.

The sample holds one count of this clone. V usage is TRBV10-3 and J usage is TRBJ2-2, with 9 bases lining up with TRBD1. The CDR3 spans 15 residues. The V and J ends lost 6 bases and 7 bases, in that order; junction bases with no gene match: 9. The V gene's germline CDR1 is ENHRY and CDR2 SYGVKD. The CDR3 sequence is CAIRGATGGDGELFF. CDR3 sequence (DNA): TGTGCCATCAGGGGGGCTACAGGGGGCGACGGGGAGCTGTTTTTT.

This clone has only one observation. The chain is built from TRBV7-7 and TRBJ2-7; possibly TRBD2 for D (6 bases). Germline V lookup: CDR1 SSHAT, CDR2 FNYEAQ (reference sequence). Trimming took off 3 bases at V and 0 bases at J, with 6 bases between the two ends. This CDR3 has 13 amino acids. The CDR3 DNA follows: TGTGCCAGCAGCTTGGGACTCTCCTACGAGCAGTACTTC. Encoded protein: CASSLGLSYEQYF.

This clone appeared once. The chain couples TRBV28 to TRBJ2-5; 7 nucleotides line up with TRBD2. The CDR3 is 15 amino acids. V lost 3 bases to trimming and J lost 1 base; unmatched junction nucleotides: 5. Per the germline V gene, CDR1 is MDHEN and CDR2 is SYDVKM. CDR3: CASSFRAGVQETQYF. CDR3 DNA: TGTGCCAGCAGTTTTCGGGCGGGGGTCCAAGAGACCCAGTACTTC.

V gene TRBV29-1 combines with J gene TRBJ2-5; 10 bases map to TRBD1. The length of the CDR3 is 14 residues. The germline V gene encodes CDR1 SQVTM and CDR2 ANQGSEA. V lost 7 bases to trimming and J lost 1 base; unmatched junction nucleotides: 6. The CDR3 loop is CSDWDRGSQETQYF. The CDR3 nucleotides are TGCAGCGACTGGGACAGGGGAAGCCAAGAGACCCAGTACTTC.

The chain uses TRBV10-3 and TRBJ1-1, with TRBD1 identical over 9 bases. CDR1 ENHRY and CDR2 SYGVKD come from the germline V gene. Germline trimming cut 0 bases from V and 10 bases from J; bases unmatched to any gene: 6. There are 14 residues in the CDR3. CDR3 region: CAISESGQGDVAFF. The CDR3 DNA reads TGTGCCATCAGTGAGTCGGGACAGGGCGATGTAGCTTTCTTT.

This clone was seen more than once but under ten times. This sequence joins TRBV6-5 and TRBJ2-7, with D tentatively TRBD1 (6 bases). The V end was cut by 6 bases, the J end by 3 bases, with 18 bases between. Germline V gene sequence: CDR1 MNHEY, CDR2 SVGAGI. The CDR3 loop spans 15 amino acids. In DNA, the CDR3 is TGTGCCAGCAGCTCTGGGGGCCCCGAGGTCTACGAGCAGTACTTC. It codes for CASSSGGPEVYEQYF.